These T cell receptor beta chains were read from a single sample in a study of blood T cell repertoires in COVID-19. Using immunoSEQ multiplex PCR, the repertoire was profiled, and TCRdb retains in-frame clones only, with some absent. The data hold 300,000 to 350,000 clones, with roughly nine tenths observed a single time. Sequenced sample: peripheral blood. The receptors derive from a woman in her sixties or seventies with COVID-19, enrolled during active disease. Each CDR3 is given with its conserved first and last residue.

V gene,J gene,CDR3 length,CDR3 protein
TRBV3-1/TRBV3-2,TRBJ1-2,13,CASSQAGGDGYTF
TRBV28,TRBJ2-5,16,CASSLLMWQRQETQYF
TRBV19,TRBJ1-1,15,CASSQMTGGGGEAFF
TRBV14,TRBJ2-2,13,CASSQVDTGELFF
TRBV5-1,TRBJ2-7,12,CASSLGGYEQYF
TRBV5-1,TRBJ1-2,16,CASRQTRGRAGYGYTF
TRBV28,TRBJ2-3,16,CASSFIAGASTDTQYF
TRBV7-3,TRBJ1-2,16,CASSATPLGTGSGYTF
TRBV6-1,TRBJ1-2,15,CASSEPSRAGDRYTF
TRBV6-1,TRBJ1-2,14,CASSELRAGFGYTF
TRBV6-6,TRBJ1-1,15,CASSDSGQQNTEAFF
TRBV2,TRBJ1-5,14,CASSGQGGDQPQHF
TRBV5-1,TRBJ1-5,14,CASSTDGGNQPQHF
TRBV5-1,TRBJ1-4,14,CASSLESPNEKLFF
TRBV28,TRBJ2-3,15,CASDGRGQGPDTQYF
TRBV2,TRBJ2-3,13,CASRDRGTDTQYF
TRBV3-1/TRBV3-2,TRBJ2-1,15,CASSLDRGLYNEQFF
TRBV5-4,TRBJ2-7,16,CASSPSPGTGTYEQYF
TRBV11-3,TRBJ2-2,15,CASSSSFGNTGELFF
TRBV4-1,TRBJ1-5,16,CASSIFQGAGNQPQHF
TRBV7-9,TRBJ1-4,17,CASSFFRGGAQTEKLFF
TRBV5-4,TRBJ2-2,14,CASSLTPNTGELFF
TRBV11-2,TRBJ1-6,13,CASTRRGNSPLHF
TRBV9,TRBJ1-2,15,CASSVGQGGYYGYTF
TRBV29-1,TRBJ2-5,17,CSVEQYSWIQGQETQYF
TRBV9,TRBJ1-3,13,CASSVGQGNTIYF
TRBV6-6,TRBJ2-2,16,CASSSSPAGDTGELFF
TRBV6-6,TRBJ1-5,15,CASSVPGQKNQPQHF
TRBV25-1,TRBJ2-1,13,CASNRRESSGQFF
TRBV9,TRBJ2-5,14,CASSAGLAAETQYF
TRBV5-1,TRBJ1-2,14,CASSLREFNYGYTF
TRBV18,TRBJ1-5,14,CASSLLQGDQPQHF
TRBV23-1,TRBJ2-1,12,CASSQKREVQFF
TRBV30,TRBJ2-1,14,CAWSRGAPRNEQFF
TRBV20-1,TRBJ2-3,18,CSASLRFSGRQSTDTQYF
TRBV28,TRBJ1-1,14,CASSSGEGDTEAFF
TRBV5-4,TRBJ2-5,15,CASSFIAGGQETQYF
TRBV5-1,TRBJ1-6,15,CASSLSGRGDSPLHF
TRBV6-1,TRBJ1-2,14,CASSDRDLPYGYTF
TRBV5-1,TRBJ1-1,16,CASSWRTGESNTEAFF
TRBV10-2,TRBJ2-7,14,CASTLGGLSYEQYF
TRBV7-9,TRBJ1-2,15,CASSKTGTPNYGYTF
TRBV5-4,TRBJ1-1,16,CASSFPDRAMNTEAFF
TRBV2,TRBJ1-1,12,CATPPGSTEAFF
TRBV18,TRBJ1-5,14,CASSPTNSNQPQHF
TRBV7-9,TRBJ2-1,16,CASSLGVDRVYNEQFF
TRBV6-1,TRBJ2-5,17,CASSEGVAAGGRETQYF
TRBV29-1,TRBJ1-1,12,CSVEPQGNEAFF
TRBV3-1/TRBV3-2,TRBJ2-5,15,CASTHMGGLQETQYF
TRBV28,TRBJ2-5,12,CASRGGGETQYF
TRBV5-5,TRBJ2-7,16,CASSLRAQGNFYEQYF
TRBV6-5,TRBJ1-1,12,CASRSGHFEAFF
TRBV11-2,TRBJ2-7,13,CASSRDIKHEQYF
TRBV10-3,TRBJ1-2,15,CAIRPGQGANYGYTF
TRBV19,TRBJ1-3,16,CASSIARDSSGNTIYF
TRBV5-5,TRBJ1-1,14,CASSLEGGNTEAFF
TRBV19,TRBJ2-1,16,CASSRRTSGGASEQFF
TRBV2,TRBJ2-2,12,CASNRDLGELFF